This T cell receptor beta chain was documented in a study of shared clonotypes between healthy human individuals. General study results and limits: Rarefaction exposed incomplete sorted-subset sequencing despite large depth.

As concerns this clone: Its specificity is unknown. The identical CDR3 is also encoded by other nucleotide sequences in the sample.

Germline lookup yields CDR1 SGHDT and CDR2 YYEEEE. The length of the CDR3 is 13 residues. Trimming cost V 4 bases and J 6 bases; bases outside gene matches: 6. Each cell subset's genomic DNA was divided evenly among several immunoSEQ plates. Original processing methods: Junction-only sequences produced by ImmunoSEQ had no quality scores, so filtering differed. The method was immunoSEQ multiplex PCR; TCRdb's version includes in-frame clones alone and lacks a portion of them. V, J and clone size are taken as reported in that table, and D and trimming were inferred from the DNA itself. Of 1.5 million to 2.5 million clones in the sample, about 95% were seen once. Terminally differentiated effector memory CD45RA+ cells were excluded from the naive CD8 cells, which were CD45RO-negative and positively selected for CCR7.

The source is a man aged 18 to 30 in good health. The sequenced material came from naive CD8+ T cells sorted from blood. The rearrangement links TRBV5-6 to TRBJ2-7; 8 nucleotides match TRBD1. The CDR3, as DNA: TGTGCCAGCAGCCTTGGACAGGGAACCGAGCAGTACTTC. Translating gives CASSLGQGTEQYF.